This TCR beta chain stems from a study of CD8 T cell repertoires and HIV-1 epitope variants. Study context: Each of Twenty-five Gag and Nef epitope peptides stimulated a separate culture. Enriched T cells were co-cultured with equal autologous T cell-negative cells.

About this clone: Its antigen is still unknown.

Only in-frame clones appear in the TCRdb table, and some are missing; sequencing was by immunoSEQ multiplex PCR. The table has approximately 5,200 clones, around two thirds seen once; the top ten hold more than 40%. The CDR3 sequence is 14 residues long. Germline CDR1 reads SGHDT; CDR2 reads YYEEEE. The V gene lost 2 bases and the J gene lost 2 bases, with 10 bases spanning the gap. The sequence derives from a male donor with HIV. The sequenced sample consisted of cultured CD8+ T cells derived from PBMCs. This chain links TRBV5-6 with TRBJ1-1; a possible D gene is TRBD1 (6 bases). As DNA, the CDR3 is TGTGCCAGCAGCTTAGCCAGGGGAAACACTGAAGCTTTCTTT. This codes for CASSLARGNTEAFF. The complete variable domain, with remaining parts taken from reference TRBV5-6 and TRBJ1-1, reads DAGVTQSPTHLIKTRGQQVTLRCSPKSGHDTVSWYQQALGQGPQFIFQYYEEEERQRGNFPDRFSGHQFPNYSSELNVNALLLGDSALYLCASSLARGNTEAFFGQGTRLTVV.